The 15 T cell receptor beta chains below were found in one sample sequenced in a study of blood T cell repertoires in COVID-19. Assay used: immunoSEQ multiplex PCR; TCRdb lists only in-frame clones, some missing. The sample includes roughly 180,000 clones, roughly 80% of them seen just once. Sequencing was carried out using PBMCs or T cells enriched from blood (not recorded which). All receptors derive from a man aged 40-50 years who had recovered from COVID-19.

The V gene is TRBV12-3 or TRBV12-4, the J gene TRBJ2-1; the match to TRBD2 covers 7 bases. This CDR3 has 13 amino acids. With V trimmed by 5 bases and J by 11 bases, 9 bases remained unmatched. The CDR3 loop is CASSPGLIMQQFF. CDR3 coding DNA: TGTGCCAGCAGTCCGGGACTAATTATGCAGCAGTTCTTC.

The chain joins TRBV6-5 to TRBJ2-7, with 10 bases aligning to TRBD2. V lost 11 bases and J lost 4; bases outside the gene matches: 11. Looked up from germline, CDR1 is MNHEY and CDR2 is SVGAGI. This CDR3 region has 14 residues. This chain's CDR3 is CAVKEREGGYEQYV. The CDR3 region has the DNA TGTGCCGTCAAAGAGCGGGAGGGAGGGTACGAGCAGTACGTC.

The J gene is TRBJ1-1, the V gene TRBV19, with TRBD1 as a possible D gene (5 bases). The ends were cut back, 6 bases at V and 12 bases at J, with 20 bases in the middle. The CDR3 is 13 amino acids. Germline-derived CDR1 and CDR2 are LNHDA and SQIVND (reference sequence). CDR3 sequence (DNA): TGTGCCAGTAGCCTACAGGACAACCGAAAGTCTTTCTTT. Translated: CASSLQDNRKSFF.

This clone was observed once. V usage is TRBV6-5 and J usage is TRBJ2-3; perhaps TRBD2 as D (6 bases). CDR1 MNHEY and CDR2 SVGAGI come from the germline V gene. V was trimmed by 9 bases and J by 1 base, leaving 11 bases between them. This CDR3 is 13 amino acids long. The CDR3 protein is CASRDWRTDTQYF. The CDR3 coding sequence is TGTGCCAGTCGGGACTGGCGCACAGATACGCAGTATTTT.

The J gene is TRBJ1-2, the V gene TRBV29-1; no clear D. Looked up from germline, CDR1 is SQVTM and CDR2 is ANQGSEA. This CDR3 comprises 12 residues. V shed 4 bases and J shed 4 bases, with 10 bases lying between them. The chain's CDR3 is CSVGATTYGYTF. Here the CDR3 DNA reads TGCAGCGTTGGTGCCACTACCTATGGCTACACCTTC.

The V call is TRBV2, the J call TRBJ2-3, with D hard to call. CDR3 length: 13 amino acids. Trimming left V 5 bases short and J 3 bases short, with 9 bases between. Per the germline V gene, CDR1 is SNHLY and CDR2 is FYNNEI. The CDR3 DNA sequence: TGTGCCAGCAGTCTGACGGAGACAGATACGCAGTATTTT. As protein: CASSLTETDTQYF.

The chain joins TRBV9 to TRBJ2-1; 11 nucleotides agree with TRBD2. Unmatched junction bases numbered 7, after V lost 0 bases and J lost 8 bases. This CDR3 is built from 16 residues. The germline CDR1 and CDR2 sequences are SGDLS and YYNGEE. The CDR3: CASSVVGLAGVDEQFF. Here the CDR3 DNA reads TGTGCCAGCAGCGTAGTAGGACTAGCGGGTGTTGATGAGCAGTTCTTC.

This chain uses TRBV10-3 with TRBJ1-2, with 9 positions matching TRBD1. The CDR3 has 15 residues. Per germline, CDR1 ENHRY and CDR2 SYGVKD. The J segment lost 4 bases and the V segment lost 6 bases, leaving 9 bases of the junction unmatched. This CDR3 is CAISQTDRGSYGYTF. As DNA, the CDR3 is TGTGCCATCAGCCAGACGGACAGGGGTAGCTATGGCTACACCTTC.

This clone came up a few times. The chain has TRBV27 and TRBJ2-5, with TRBD1 identical over 7 bases. The CDR3 runs to 13 residues. The trim removed 8 bases at V and 4 bases at J, leaving 7 bases unmatched. CDR1 is MNHEY, CDR2 SMNVEV, per germline (reference sequence). The CDR3 spells CASLTGNGETQYF. In DNA form, the CDR3 reads TGTGCCAGCCTGACAGGGAACGGAGAGACCCAGTACTTC.

This clone was seen a single time. V and J are TRBV27 and TRBJ2-1; TRBD2 is a possible D gene (5 bases). V lost 1 base, J lost 5 bases, and 21 bases lay in between. CDR1 MNHEY and CDR2 SMNVEV come from the germline V gene (reference sequence). This CDR3 contains 18 residues. For the CDR3, the DNA is TGTGCCAGCAGTTTATTCGAGGTGTCGGAGAACGGGAACAATGAGCAGTTCTTC. It translates to CASSLFEVSENGNNEQFF.

This clone was found once. The J gene is TRBJ2-2, the V gene TRBV7-3, with 10 bases matching TRBD2. The V segment lost 5 bases and the J segment 6 bases; nucleotides outside the gene matches: 12. This CDR3 region has 17 residues. CDR1 and CDR2 (germline): SGHTA, FQGTGA. This CDR3 is CASSPPSSGSNPGELFF. Written as DNA, the CDR3 is TGTGCCAGCAGCCCCCCTTCTAGCGGGAGTAATCCCGGGGAGCTGTTTTTT.

About this clone itself: Other DNA variants within this sample encode the same CDR3. The gene calls are TRBV7-2 and TRBJ2-3, with 11 nucleotides matching TRBD2. Trimming removed 3 bases from V and 5 bases from J; junction bases left unmatched: 4. This CDR3 comprises 15 residues. The V gene's germline CDR1 is SGHTA and CDR2 FQGNSA. The CDR3 spells CASSLVAGGGDTQYF. The CDR3 coding sequence is TGTGCCAGCAGCTTGGTAGCGGGAGGGGGAGATACGCAGTATTTT. Filled out from reference TRBV7-2 and TRBJ2-3, the complete variable domain reads GAGVSQSPSNKVTEKGKDVELRCDPISGHTALYWYRQSLGQGLEFLIYFQGNSAPDKSGLPSDRFSAERTGGSVSTLTIQRTQQEDSAVYLCASSLVAGGGDTQYFGPGTRLTVL.

V and J are TRBV7-2 and TRBJ2-1; 8 bases fit TRBD2. J was trimmed by 0 bases and V by 1 base; bases with no gene match: 2. The CDR3 is 16 amino acids. Germline V gives CDR1 SGHTA, CDR2 FQGNSA. CDR3 sequence reads: CASSLVSGSSYNEQFF. Written as DNA, the CDR3 is TGTGCCAGCAGCTTAGTAAGCGGGAGCTCCTACAATGAGCAGTTCTTC.

This clone was detected only a few times. The rearrangement uses TRBV9 and TRBJ1-4; TRBD1 might be the D (6 bases). The CDR3 runs to 14 residues. With 4 bases removed from V and 10 bases from J, the gap between germline ends came to 17 bases. Germline assignment: CDR1 SGDLS and CDR2 YYNGEE. CDR3 amino acids: CASSSRDTGGKLFF. Written as DNA, the CDR3 is TGTGCCAGCAGCAGCCGGGACACAGGAGGAAAACTGTTTTTT.

The genes are TRBV7-9 and TRBJ1-4, with 8 bases fitting TRBD1. The V and J ends lost 7 bases and 7 bases, in that order; junction bases with no gene match: 8. This CDR3 comprises 14 residues. The germline V gene has CDR1 SEHNR and CDR2 FQNEAQ (reference sequence). The CDR3 loop reads CASTWTGYTEKLFF. The CDR3 bases are TGTGCCAGCACCTGGACAGGGTATACTGAAAAACTGTTTTTT.